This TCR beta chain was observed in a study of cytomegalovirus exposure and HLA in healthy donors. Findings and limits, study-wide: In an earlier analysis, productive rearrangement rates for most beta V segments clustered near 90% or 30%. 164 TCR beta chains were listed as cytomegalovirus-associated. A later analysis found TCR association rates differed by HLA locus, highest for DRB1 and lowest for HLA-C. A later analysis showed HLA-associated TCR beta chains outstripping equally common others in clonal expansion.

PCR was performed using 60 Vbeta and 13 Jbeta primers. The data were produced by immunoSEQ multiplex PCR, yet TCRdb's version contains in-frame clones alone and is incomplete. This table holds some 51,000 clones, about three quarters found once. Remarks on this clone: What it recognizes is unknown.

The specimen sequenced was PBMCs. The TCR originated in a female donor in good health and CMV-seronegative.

The CDR3 region has the DNA TGTGCCAGCAGCCAAGAAGGGCTAGCCCGCGAGCAGTACTTC. It specifies CASSQEGLAREQYF. V is TRBV4-2 and J is TRBJ2-7; weak D call: TRBD2 (5 bases). The CDR3 spans 14 residues. Trimming cost V 0 bases and J 6 bases, with 12 bases left between them. Germline lookup yields CDR1 LGHNA and CDR2 YNFKEQ.